These 22 T cell receptor beta chains were all obtained from the same sample, sequenced in a study of T cell changes during pregnancy in multiple sclerosis. Some clones are missing from TCRdb's copy, which holds only in-frame ones; the method was immunoSEQ multiplex PCR. The data show roughly 48,000 clones, 85% to 95% seen once. The sample here was CD8+ T cells from peripheral blood mononuclear cells, taken in the first trimester of pregnancy. All receptors come from a female donor with multiple sclerosis, enrolled in a pregnancy study.

This clone came up once. The chain joins TRBV27 to TRBJ2-1; the match to TRBD1 covers 8 bases. V gave up 2 bases and J gave up 4 bases; unmatched junction bases: 1. CDR3 length equals 14 residues. The germline V gene encodes CDR1 MNHEY and CDR2 SMNVEV (reference sequence). CDR3 sequence reads: CASSLDRGYNEQFF. The CDR3 DNA reads TGTGCCAGCAGTTTAGACAGGGGATACAATGAGCAGTTCTTC.

For the CDR3, the DNA is TGTGCCAGCAAAGCCTCGCCGGGACTAGCGGGAGGAACCGGGGAGCTGTTTTTT. Its protein is CASKASPGLAGGTGELFF. The J gene is TRBJ2-2, the V gene TRBV13; 15 nucleotides align to TRBD2. The CDR3 sequence is 18 residues long. Germline CDR1 PRHDT, CDR2 FYEKMQ (reference sequence). The trim removed 7 bases at V and 5 bases at J, leaving 11 bases unmatched.

This chain connects TRBV29-1 to TRBJ2-7; tentatively, D is TRBD1 (6 bases). The length of the CDR3 is 13 residues. Germline V gene lookup returns CDR1 SQVTM and CDR2 ANQGSEA. With 7 bases removed from V and 1 base from J, the gap between germline ends came to 14 bases. The CDR3 sequence: CSACDRQSYEQYF. CDR3 sequence (DNA): TGCAGCGCTTGCGACAGGCAATCCTACGAGCAGTACTTC.

This chain connects TRBV27 to TRBJ2-1, with 7 bases that match TRBD1. V was pared by 6 bases and J by 6 bases, with 17 bases of the junction left unmatched. The length of the CDR3 is 17 residues. Germline lookup yields CDR1 MNHEY and CDR2 SMNVEV (reference sequence). For the CDR3, the DNA is TGTGCCAGCAGCACGCCCTCTCGACAGGGTGTACGCAATGAGCAGTTCTTC. Translated: CASSTPSRQGVRNEQFF.

The chain is built from TRBV7-2 and TRBJ1-1, with D hard to call. The CDR3 loop spans 11 amino acids. Per germline, CDR1 SGHTA and CDR2 FQGNSA. Trimming removed 3 bases at V and 8 bases at J, with 7 bases between. CDR3 region: CASSLSGEAFF. The CDR3 nucleotides read TGTGCCAGCAGCTTGTCGGGGGAAGCTTTCTTT. Full variable domain (remainder filled in from reference TRBV7-2 and TRBJ1-1): GAGVSQSPSNKVTEKGKDVELRCDPISGHTALYWYRQSLGQGLEFLIYFQGNSAPDKSGLPSDRFSAERTGGSVSTLTIQRTQQEDSAVYLCASSLSGEAFFGQGTRLTVV.

The chain couples TRBV19 to TRBJ2-7; maybe TRBD2 (5 bases). The CDR3 contains 12 residues. Trimming left V 5 bases short and J 3 bases short, with 8 bases between. In germline, CDR1 is LNHDA, CDR2 SQIVND (reference sequence). CDR3 protein: CASSPGVYEQYF. The CDR3 DNA sequence: TGTGCCAGTAGTCCCGGGGTCTACGAGCAGTACTTC.

This rearrangement joins TRBV27 to TRBJ2-1; 8 positions match TRBD1. V gave up 3 bases and J gave up 9 bases; unmatched junction bases: 7. This CDR3 is built from 14 residues. Germline CDR1 reads MNHEY; CDR2 reads SMNVEV (reference sequence). The CDR3 DNA follows: TGTGCCAGCAGTTTTGGTCCAGGGGGCCTTGAGCAGTTCTTC. Translated, it gives CASSFGPGGLEQFF.

The genes are TRBV13 and TRBJ2-7; 8 bases fit TRBD2. The CDR3 extends over 15 amino acids. Germline values: CDR1 PRHDT, CDR2 FYEKMQ (reference sequence). With 5 bases clipped from V and 3 bases from J, the junction kept 9 bases outside the gene matches. The chain's CDR3 is CASSGRSSGSYEQYF. In DNA, the CDR3 is TGTGCCAGCAGCGGGAGATCCAGCGGGAGCTACGAGCAGTACTTC.

The chain is built from TRBV4-1 and TRBJ2-2, with no clear D. This CDR3 has 14 amino acids. The germline CDR1 and CDR2 sequences are MGHRA and YSYEKL. The V and J ends lost 4 bases and 7 bases respectively, with 13 bases between them. The CDR3 nucleotides read TGCGCCAGCAGCCCCTTCGTCCCCGGCGGGGAGCTGTTTTTT. Translation: CASSPFVPGGELFF.

This clone was counted a few times. The V gene is TRBV5-1, the J gene TRBJ2-7, with TRBD1 matching 8 bases. The CDR3 is made up of 15 amino acids. Germline assignment: CDR1 SGHRS and CDR2 YFSETQ. V lost 0 bases to trimming and J lost 2 bases; unmatched junction nucleotides: 4. The CDR3 is CASSLGWTGPYEQYF. Here the CDR3 DNA reads TGCGCCAGCAGCTTGGGGTGGACAGGGCCCTACGAGCAGTACTTC.

The chain is built from TRBV18 and TRBJ1-4; perhaps TRBD1 as D (5 bases). Germline CDR1 reads KGHSH; CDR2 reads LQKENI. Deletions cut 3 bases from V and 7 bases from J, with 18 bases between. CDR3 length: 16 residues. The CDR3 DNA reads as TGTGCCAGCTCACCTTTTTTAAGGGGCGGTAGTGAAAAACTGTTTTTT. It yields the protein CASSPFLRGGSEKLFF. The complete variable domain, with remaining parts taken from reference TRBV18 and TRBJ1-4, reads NAGVMQNPRHLVRRRGQEARLRCSPMKGHSHVYWYRQLPEEGLKFMVYLQKENIIDESGMPKERFSAEFPKEGPSILRIQQVVRGDSAAYFCASSPFLRGGSEKLFFGSGTQLSVL.

The gene calls are TRBV14 and TRBJ2-1; 7 nucleotides agree with TRBD1. V lost 6 bases, J lost 8 bases, and 16 bases stayed unmatched. Looked up from germline, CDR1 is SGHDN and CDR2 is FVKESK. The CDR3 loop spans 16 amino acids. CDR3 nucleotides: TGTGCCAGCAGTCAGACAGGGACCCCGAAGGGCGATGAGCAGTTCTTC. Translated, it gives CASSQTGTPKGDEQFF.

This chain uses TRBV5-6 with TRBJ2-7; TRBD2 might be the D (5 bases). The germline V and J ends were trimmed by 3 bases and 3 bases, with 13 bases remaining between them. The CDR3 consists of 14 residues. Germline CDR1 SGHDT, CDR2 YYEEEE. Written as DNA, the CDR3 is TGTGCCAGCAGCTCCGGGATTCTCCTCTACGAGCAGTACTTC. This gives the protein CASSSGILLYEQYF.

The chain carries TRBV7-3 and TRBJ1-1; D is perhaps TRBD1 (5 bases). Germline V gene data show CDR1 as SGHTA and CDR2 as FQGTGA. Trimming took 7 bases from V and 3 from J, leaving 12 bases between them. The CDR3 length is 13 residues. CDR3 sequence: CASKRGGDTEAFF. CDR3 bases: TGTGCCAGCAAAAGGGGAGGGGACACTGAAGCTTTCTTT.

This clone was counted once. The chain couples TRBV5-1 to TRBJ1-2; D is possibly TRBD1 (6 bases). The germline CDR1 and CDR2 sequences are SGHRS and YFSETQ. The CDR3 covers 17 residues. V gave up 4 bases and J gave up 1 base, with 20 bases separating them. The CDR3 sequence is CASSLGDTSVVNYGYTF. DNA for the CDR3: TGCGCCAGCAGCCTGGGGGACACTTCGGTGGTTAACTATGGCTACACCTTC.

By share of the sample, this clone is medium-sized (0.01 to 0.1%). This chain joins TRBV5-1 and TRBJ2-7; 8 bases line up with TRBD1. This CDR3 spans 16 amino acids. J was trimmed by 2 bases and V by 1 base; bases with no gene match: 8. From germline, CDR1 is SGHRS and CDR2 YFSETQ. The CDR3 reads CASSLTSMGQAYEQYF. The CDR3, as DNA: TGCGCCAGCAGCTTGACGTCGATGGGACAGGCCTACGAGCAGTACTTC.

This chain joins TRBV30 and TRBJ1-1; tentatively, D is TRBD1 (5 bases). The CDR3 consists of 12 residues. CDR1 GTSNPN and CDR2 SVGIG come from the germline V gene (reference sequence). V was trimmed by 4 bases and J by 5 bases, leaving 11 bases between them. This CDR3 is CAWKQGWTEAFF. As DNA, the CDR3 is TGTGCCTGGAAGCAGGGTTGGACTGAAGCTTTCTTT.

The chain carries TRBV4-3 and TRBJ2-7; possible D gene TRBD1, 6 bases. The CDR3 has 14 amino acids. Looked up from germline, CDR1 is LGHNA and CDR2 is YSLEER. V lost 0 bases, J lost 6 bases, and 12 bases lay in between. The DNA for the CDR3 is TGCGCCAGCAGCCAAGATGTGGGGACACTCGAGCAGTACTTC. Amino acids: CASSQDVGTLEQYF.

On this clone itself: The germline gene is not matched at one end of the junction; a read error may be the cause. This chain connects TRBV27 to TRBJ1-2, with TRBD1 matching over 8 bases. The CDR3 is 13 residues long. CDR1 and CDR2 from the germline V gene are MNHEY and SMNVEV (reference sequence). The CDR3 sequence is CASGPGGTGLLAF. Written as DNA, the CDR3 is TGTGCCAGCGGACCAGGAGGGACAGGATTGTTAGCCTTC.

The V call is TRBV9, the J call TRBJ2-7; unclear D gene. Germline V lookup: CDR1 SGDLS, CDR2 YYNGEE. V lost 3 bases and J lost 2, with 18 bases in between. The CDR3 is 16 residues long. In DNA form, the CDR3 reads TGTGCCAGCAGCGGAGCAGACAACCGCACAACCTACGAGCAGTACTTC. It specifies CASSGADNRTTYEQYF.

This sequence joins TRBV28 and TRBJ1-1, with D unresolved. Germline V lookup: CDR1 MDHEN, CDR2 SYDVKM. This CDR3 comprises 14 residues. Trimming shortened V by 6 bases and J by 3 bases, and 14 bases separated the two germline ends. This CDR3 reads CASSLAGSDTEAFF. CDR3 in DNA: TGTGCCAGCAGCTTGGCGGGGTCGGACACTGAAGCTTTCTTT.

V usage is TRBV2 and J usage is TRBJ2-7; 10 nucleotides agree with TRBD1. V trimming: 7 bases; J trimming: 1 base; junction bases outside the gene matches: 4. The CDR3 spans 14 residues. The germline V gene encodes CDR1 SNHLY and CDR2 FYNNEI. The CDR3, as DNA: TGTGCCAGCACCCGGGACAGGGGATCCTACGAGCAGTACTTC. Encoded protein: CASTRDRGSYEQYF.